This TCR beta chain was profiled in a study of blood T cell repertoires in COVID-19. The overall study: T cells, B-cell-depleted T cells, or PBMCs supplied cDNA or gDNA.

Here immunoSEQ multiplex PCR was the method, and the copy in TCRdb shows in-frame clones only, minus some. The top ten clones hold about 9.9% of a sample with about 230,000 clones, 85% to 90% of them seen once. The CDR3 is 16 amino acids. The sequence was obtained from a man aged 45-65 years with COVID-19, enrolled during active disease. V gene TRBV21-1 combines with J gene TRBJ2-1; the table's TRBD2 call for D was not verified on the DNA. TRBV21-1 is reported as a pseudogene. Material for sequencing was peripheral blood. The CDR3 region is CASSKSGLSTHNEQFF. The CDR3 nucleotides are TGTGCCAGCAGCAAATCGGGACTCTCGACCCACAATGAGCAGTTCTTC.